What follows is one T cell receptor beta chain and its context. Per germline, CDR1 MNHEY and CDR2 SVGAGI. CDR3 length equals 13 residues. V lost 0 bases to trimming and J lost 8 bases, with 11 bases between them. The record originates from a study of cytomegalovirus exposure and HLA in healthy donors. Study as a whole: Most genotyped donors, roughly 80% of 398, had Caucasian-associated genetic ancestry.

This PCR relied on a set of 60 Vbeta primers and 13 Jbeta primers. The protocol was immunoSEQ multiplex PCR, while the TCRdb copy is restricted to in-frame clones and leaves out a portion. The sample has 130,000 or so clones, about 79% seen once. Sequences were obtained from PBMCs. The V call is TRBV6-5, the J call TRBJ2-7, with a tentative D call TRBD1 (5 bases). The receptor's source is a woman aged 18-35 years in good health and CMV-seropositive. The DNA for the CDR3 is TGTGCCAGCAGTTACTCGGGGCAGGAGAAGCAGTACTTC. Residues: CASSYSGQEKQYF.